This T cell receptor (beta chain) was sequenced for a study of blood T cell repertoires in COVID-19. Study overall: The study drew acute and convalescent COVID-19 samples from the United States, Italy and Spain. From T cells, B-cell-depleted T cells, or PBMCs came the material, which was cDNA or gDNA.

Followed longitudinally, the Seattle patients had been enrolled during active infection. Per the authors' pipeline: For nucleated cells, counts were estimated from reference gene primer amplification. Here immunoSEQ multiplex PCR was the method, and the copy in TCRdb shows in-frame clones only, minus some. The DNA gave D and trimming, while V, J and clone size come from that table. The sample shows 250,000 to 400,000 clones, roughly nine tenths of them seen only once. Germline CDR1 reads LNHDA; CDR2 reads SQIVND (reference sequence). V lost 5 bases and J 2 bases, leaving 13 bases between the germline ends. The CDR3 length is 14 residues.

This sequence originates from a woman in her 30s with COVID-19, enrolled during active disease. The chain links TRBV19 to TRBJ2-7; a possible D gene is TRBD2 (6 bases). Sequencing used peripheral blood. The CDR3 here is CASSLQEGPYEQYF. CDR3 sequence (DNA): TGTGCCAGTAGTCTTCAGGAGGGACCCTACGAGCAGTACTTC.